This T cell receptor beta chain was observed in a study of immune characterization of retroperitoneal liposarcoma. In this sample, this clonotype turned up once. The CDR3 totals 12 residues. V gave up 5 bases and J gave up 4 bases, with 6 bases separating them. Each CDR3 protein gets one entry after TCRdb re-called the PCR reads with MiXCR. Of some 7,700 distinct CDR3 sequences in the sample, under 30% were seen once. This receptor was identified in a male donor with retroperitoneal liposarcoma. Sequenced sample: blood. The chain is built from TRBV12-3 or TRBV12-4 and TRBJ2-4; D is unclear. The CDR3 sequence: CASSQRKNIQYF. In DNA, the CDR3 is TGTGCCAGCAGTCAACGGAAAAACATTCAGTACTTC.